What follows are 27 T cell receptor beta chains derived from one specimen sequenced in a study of human T cells and chemical hapten exposure. The time point here: pre-sensitization, week 0. The treatment is: therapeutic diphenylcyclopropenone sensitization with weekly scalp DPC. Unseparated into fractions, whole blood served as the source from which total RNA was extracted. TCRdb independently ran MiXCR on the RACE reads; one entry per CDR3 protein. The data show roughly 50,000 distinct CDR3 sequences, with about 9.6% seen just once and roughly 9% held by the top ten. The sample here was whole blood, taken in connection with sensitization to the hapten diphenylcyclopropenone (DPC). Receptor source: a woman aged 30 to 39 with alopecia areata. Some clones in this sample may be carry-over from other donors' samples.

This clonotype was found a few times. The gene calls are TRBV7-2 and TRBJ2-3, with a possible D match to TRBD1 (5 bases). CDR1 is SGHTA, CDR2 FQGNSA, per germline. The CDR3 sequence is 15 residues long. V lost 0 bases and J lost 2, with 9 bases in between. This chain's CDR3 is CASSLAAGITDTQYF. In DNA form, the CDR3 reads TGTGCCAGCAGCTTAGCGGCAGGGATCACAGATACGCAGTATTTT.

This chain links TRBV5-6 with TRBJ2-7; TRBD2 matches 7 bases. Germline loops: CDR1 SGHDT, CDR2 YYEEEE. The CDR3 runs 14 residues. Trimming cost V 0 bases and J 4 bases; bases outside gene matches: 4. The CDR3 loop reads CASSLVWREYEQYF. In DNA form, the CDR3 reads TGTGCCAGCAGCTTGGTATGGCGGGAGTACGAGCAGTACTTC.

This clonotype was seen at least ten times. The chain is built from TRBV20-1 and TRBJ2-2, with 8 bases matching TRBD1. Trimming took 0 bases from V and 6 from J; bases not matched to a gene: 0. This CDR3 is 13 amino acids long. Germline CDR1 and CDR2: DFQATT and SNEGSKA (reference sequence). This CDR3 reads CSARDRGPGELFF. CDR3 coding DNA: TGCAGTGCTAGAGACAGGGGGCCCGGGGAGCTGTTTTTT.

This clonotype was seen ten or more times. This chain links TRBV4-3 with TRBJ1-3; D ambiguous. V lost 0 bases, J lost 0 bases, and 9 bases lay in between. Germline CDR1 is LGHNA and CDR2 is YSLEER. The CDR3 is made up of 16 amino acids. The CDR3 region is CASSQDQIRSGNTIYF. CDR3 coding DNA: TGCGCCAGCAGCCAAGATCAGATCCGCTCTGGAAACACCATATATTTT.

This clonotype came up many times. V usage is TRBV20-1 and J usage is TRBJ2-3; 8 bases align to TRBD2. There are 15 residues in the CDR3. V lost 2 bases, J lost 0 bases, and 4 bases stayed unmatched. Germline CDR1 reads DFQATT; CDR2 reads SNEGSKA (reference sequence). The CDR3 DNA sequence: TGCAGTGCTAGAACGGGGGGGACTAGCACAGATACGCAGTATTTT. Translating gives CSARTGGTSTDTQYF.

In nucleotides, the CDR3 is TGTGCCAGCAGTTATCCCCCACCTGTTGGAGAGCAGTTCTTC. Encoded protein: CASSYPPPVGEQFF. V and J are TRBV6-2 or TRBV6-3 and TRBJ2-1; D remains unclear. Germline V gene data show CDR1 as MNHEY and CDR2 as SVGEGT. V gave up 3 bases and J gave up 10 bases, with 16 bases separating them. There are 14 residues in the CDR3.

This clonotype was detected only a few times. The chain couples TRBV6-2 or TRBV6-3 to TRBJ2-4; TRBD1 is a possible D gene (6 bases). V lost 5 bases to trimming and J lost 4 bases, with 15 bases between them. Germline assignment: CDR1 MNHEY and CDR2 SVGEGT. This CDR3 spans 15 amino acids. In DNA form, the CDR3 reads TGTGCCAGCAGTGAAGGGGGAGCCGAAAAAAACATTCAGTACTTC. The encoded protein is CASSEGGAEKNIQYF.

This clonotype was recorded a few times. The chain joins TRBV12-3 or TRBV12-4 to TRBJ2-3; TRBD2 agrees at 10 bases. The CDR3 sequence is 17 residues long. V was clipped by 3 bases and J by 7 bases; unmatched bases: 13. The CDR3 reads CASSFFTERGGIYTQYF. The CDR3 coding sequence is TGTGCCAGCAGTTTCTTTACGGAGCGGGGGGGCATATATACGCAGTATTTT.

This clonotype was counted only a few times. The chain recombines TRBV6-6 with TRBJ2-3, with 15 bases aligning to TRBD2. The V and J ends lost 6 bases and 3 bases, in that order; junction bases with no gene match: 4. CDR3 size: 16 residues. Germline CDR1 MNHNY, CDR2 SVGAGI (reference sequence). The CDR3 DNA sequence: TGTGCCAGCAGCCGGGGGACTAGCGGGGGGACAGATACGCAGTATTTT. This sequence encodes CASSRGTSGGTDTQYF.

The chain couples TRBV6-2 or TRBV6-3 to TRBJ2-6; 8 bases are a match to TRBD1. Germline V gene sequence: CDR1 MNHEY, CDR2 SVGEGT. This CDR3 comprises 18 residues. Germline trimming cut 8 bases from V and 1 base from J; bases unmatched to any gene: 13. The CDR3 DNA follows: TGTGCCAGCGTGGGACAGGCAAAACGCGATTCTGGGGCCAACGTCCTGACTTTC. As protein: CASVGQAKRDSGANVLTF.

This clonotype was found many times. CDR3 nucleotides: TGTGCCAGCAGCAGAAGAACAGGGGGCGCAGGGCAGCCCCAGCATTTT. Residues: CASSRRTGGAGQPQHF. This chain joins TRBV27 and TRBJ1-5, with 9 nucleotides matching TRBD1. CDR1 and CDR2 (germline): MNHEY, SMNVEV (reference sequence). The ends lost 6 bases at V and 7 bases at J; junction bases unmatched: 13. The CDR3 covers 16 residues.

This clonotype has just a few counts. The V call is TRBV6-2 or TRBV6-3, the J call TRBJ1-5, with unresolved D. Germline CDR1 and CDR2: MNHEY and SVGEGT. The CDR3 is made up of 14 amino acids. With 8 bases removed from V and 6 bases from J, the gap between germline ends came to 17 bases. CDR3 residues: CASLNDGVGQPQHF. Written as DNA, the CDR3 is TGTGCCAGCCTGAATGACGGGGTCGGTCAGCCCCAGCATTTT.

This clonotype appeared a few times. The CDR3 region is CASTRDFGEKLFF. The CDR3 DNA follows: TGTGCCAGCACCAGGGACTTTGGTGAAAAACTGTTTTTT. The chain recombines TRBV7-2 with TRBJ1-4, with D perhaps TRBD1 (5 bases). Per the germline V gene, CDR1 is SGHTA and CDR2 is FQGNSA. Trimming removed 7 bases from V and 7 bases from J, with 13 bases in between. The CDR3 is 13 amino acids.

The chain employs TRBV7-2 and TRBJ2-3; no reliable D call. Germline CDR1 and CDR2: SGHTA and FQGNSA. Trimming removed 4 bases at V and 7 bases at J, with 9 bases between. The CDR3 has 12 residues. This CDR3 reads CASSSVGYTQYF. The CDR3 coding sequence is TGTGCCAGCAGCTCAGTGGGGTATACGCAGTATTTT.

The gene calls are TRBV15 and TRBJ2-7; no definite D call. The CDR3 extends over 14 amino acids. V dropped 0 bases and J dropped 3 bases, with 9 bases sitting between them. The germline V gene has CDR1 LNHNV and CDR2 YYDKDF (reference sequence). The CDR3 region is CATSRDRGRYEQYF. The CDR3 coding sequence is TGTGCCACCAGCAGAGATCGAGGTCGCTACGAGCAGTACTTC. The full variable domain, its missing parts supplied by reference TRBV15 and TRBJ2-7, is DAMVIQNPRYQVTQFGKPVTLSCSQTLNHNVMYWYQQKSSQAPKLLFHYYDKDFNNEADTPDNFQSRRPNTSFCFLDIRSPGLGDTAMYLCATSRDRGRYEQYFGPGTRLTVT.

The chain carries TRBV2 and TRBJ2-5; D unresolved. The CDR3 is 12 amino acids. Germline V gene lookup returns CDR1 SNHLY and CDR2 FYNNEI. Trimming took 8 bases from V and 1 from J, leaving 8 bases between them. CDR3 DNA sequence: TGTGCCAGCCGGGCCCTCCAAGAGACCCAGTACTTC. It encodes CASRALQETQYF. The entire variable domain, with the rest obtained from reference TRBV2 and TRBJ2-5, is as follows: EPEVTQTPSHQVTQMGQEVILRCVPISNHLYFYWYRQILGQKVEFLVSFYNNEISEKSEIFDDQFSVERPDGSNFTLKIRSTKLEDSAMYFCASRALQETQYFGPGTRLLVL.

This clonotype occurred a few times. The chain carries TRBV20-1 and TRBJ1-1, with D unclear. Germline values: CDR1 DFQATT, CDR2 SNEGSKA (reference sequence). The CDR3 spans 13 residues. Trimming took off 5 bases at V and 3 bases at J, with 13 bases between the two ends. The CDR3 spells CSASGPDDTEAFF. The CDR3 coding sequence is TGCAGTGCTTCAGGACCGGACGACACTGAAGCTTTCTTT.

This clonotype was seen only a few times. The chain joins TRBV2 to TRBJ2-5; 7 bases map to TRBD2. This CDR3 is 15 amino acids long. Germline V lookup: CDR1 SNHLY, CDR2 FYNNEI. V was clipped by 5 bases and J by 5 bases; unmatched bases: 11. The DNA of the CDR3 is TGTGCCAGCAGTCCACAACTAGCGTCGGTTGAGACCCAGTACTTC. Translating it yields CASSPQLASVETQYF.

This clonotype turned up a few times. The V call is TRBV20-1, the J call TRBJ2-3; 11 nucleotides line up with TRBD2. V shed 6 bases, J shed 1 base, and the junction held 3 bases outside the gene matches. The CDR3 is 14 residues long. The germline V gene encodes CDR1 DFQATT and CDR2 SNEGSKA (reference sequence). This CDR3 reads CSATLAGGTDTQYF. CDR3 in DNA: TGCAGTGCCACACTAGCGGGGGGCACAGATACGCAGTATTTT.

This clonotype was seen a few times. The V and J genes are TRBV7-6 and TRBJ1-3; 7 bases align to TRBD1. This CDR3 has 17 residues. Germline CDR1 and CDR2: SGHVS and FNYEAQ. Germline trimming cut 5 bases from V and 2 bases from J; bases unmatched to any gene: 12. The CDR3 spells CASSPRSGRGPGNTIYF. CDR3 nucleotides: TGTGCCAGCAGCCCCAGGAGTGGTAGGGGGCCTGGAAACACCATATATTTT. Together with reference TRBV7-6 and TRBJ1-3, the CDR3 gives the full variable domain: GAGVSQSPRYKVTKRGQDVALRCDPISGHVSLYWYRQALGQGPEFLTYFNYEAQQDKSGLPNDRFSAERPEGSISTLTIQRTEQRDSAMYRCASSPRSGRGPGNTIYFGEGSWLTVV.

This clonotype turned up a few times. The chain links TRBV5-5 to TRBJ2-3; 7 nucleotides line up with TRBD2. From germline, CDR1 is SGHKS and CDR2 YYEKEE (reference sequence). V shed 4 bases and J 2 bases; nucleotides not matched to a gene: 7. The CDR3 spans 15 residues. CDR3 residues: CASSPFGGDTDTQYF. As DNA, the CDR3 is TGTGCCAGCAGCCCGTTTGGGGGGGACACAGATACGCAGTATTTT.

This chain connects TRBV5-1 to TRBJ2-1; a weak D match, TRBD2 (6 bases). Trimming removed 2 bases from V and 0 bases from J, with 12 bases in between. The CDR3 covers 16 residues. Germline values: CDR1 SGHRS, CDR2 YFSETQ. CDR3 residues: CASSFSGVTSYNEQFF. The CDR3 region has the DNA TGCGCCAGCAGCTTTTCGGGGGTGACCTCCTACAATGAGCAGTTCTTC.

This clonotype was seen repeatedly, ten times or more. The rearrangement links TRBV5-1 to TRBJ1-6; a possible D gene is TRBD1 (5 bases). The CDR3 is 17 amino acids. The ends were cut back, 4 bases at V and 0 bases at J, with 14 bases in the middle. The germline CDR1 and CDR2 sequences are SGHRS and YFSETQ. CDR3 coding DNA: TGCGCCAGCAGCGGAGGGACGGTGAGCTCCTATAATTCACCCCTCCACTTT. Translation gives CASSGGTVSSYNSPLHF.

Many counts were recorded for this clonotype. V is TRBV28 and J is TRBJ1-1; D ambiguous. Germline V lookup: CDR1 MDHEN, CDR2 SYDVKM. This CDR3 has 15 amino acids. Trimming shortened V by 3 bases and J by 1 base, and 12 bases separated the two germline ends. The CDR3 loop is CASSFRQAPNTEAFF. The CDR3 DNA follows: TGTGCCAGCAGTTTTCGTCAAGCCCCGAACACTGAAGCTTTCTTT.

The chain combines TRBV7-7 with TRBJ2-2; D gene uncertain. The CDR3 consists of 14 residues. The germline gives CDR1 SSHAT, CDR2 FNYEAQ (reference sequence). With 0 bases removed from V and 5 bases from J, the gap between germline ends came to 7 bases. CDR3 nucleotides: TGTGCCAGCAGCTTAGCCGGGTTAACCGGGGAGCTGTTTTTT. Translation gives CASSLAGLTGELFF.

The chain is built from TRBV6-6 and TRBJ2-2; 8 bases are shared with TRBD1. Germline-derived CDR1 and CDR2 are MNHNY and SVGAGI (reference sequence). The CDR3 is 15 residues long. The trim removed 7 bases at V and 7 bases at J, leaving 11 bases unmatched. This CDR3 is CASNRGQAFGGELFF. The CDR3 DNA sequence: TGTGCCAGCAACAGGGGACAGGCCTTCGGCGGGGAGCTGTTTTTT.

The table lists this clonotype with a few counts. This chain uses TRBV5-1 with TRBJ2-7; tentatively, D is TRBD2 (7 bases). V dropped 0 bases and J dropped 3 bases, with 13 bases sitting between them. Germline V gene data show CDR1 as SGHRS and CDR2 as YFSETQ. This CDR3 is built from 15 residues. The CDR3 is CASSLGGGGFYEQYF. CDR3 nucleotide sequence: TGCGCCAGCAGCTTGGGAGGGGGGGGGTTCTACGAGCAGTACTTC.